Presented here are 18 T cell receptor beta chains from one specimen sequenced in a study of persistence of HIV-infected CD4 T cells. Their specific antigens are unknown. This was the immunoSEQ version 4 assay in survey mode. Clones were read by immunoSEQ multiplex PCR, and TCRdb kept only the in-frame ones, dropping some. The data hold some 40,000 clones, with 90% to 95% observed a single time. Anti-CD3/anti-CD28 beads served as a nonspecific positive control stimulus. Responding CD4+ T cells were sorted by upregulation of both CD40 ligand and CD69. The sample here was CD4+ T cells sorted from PBMCs after approximately 18-hour stimulation, taken from a patient who received antiretroviral therapy. The origin of the receptors is an adult man with HIV who was CMV-seropositive.

The chain links TRBV3-1 (or the pseudogene TRBV3-2) to TRBJ2-3; 7 bases map to TRBD1. Germline V gene lookup returns CDR1 LGHDT and CDR2 YNNKEL (reference sequence). The CDR3 contains 15 residues. V lost 3 bases to trimming and J lost 3 bases; unmatched junction nucleotides: 6. CDR3 amino acids: CASSHGTVSTDTQYF. The CDR3 DNA reads TGTGCCAGCAGCCATGGGACAGTTAGTACAGATACGCAGTATTTT.

The chain has TRBV5-4 and TRBJ2-7, with D possibly being TRBD1 (6 bases). Germline CDR1 SGHNT, CDR2 YYREEE (reference sequence). V was shortened by 2 bases and J by 11 bases, with 17 bases between the two germline ends. The CDR3 has 13 residues. This chain's CDR3 is CASSFETGSGKYF. The CDR3 DNA follows: TGTGCCAGCAGCTTTGAGACAGGCTCGGGGAAGTACTTC.

The chain combines TRBV19 with TRBJ2-7, with TRBD1 identical over 9 bases. Germline assignment: CDR1 LNHDA and CDR2 SQIVND (reference sequence). The CDR3 extends over 15 amino acids. Losses at the gene ends were 0 bases for V and 3 bases for J; bases not matched to a gene: 3. This CDR3 reads CASSIDGQGSYEQYF. As DNA, the CDR3 is TGTGCCAGTAGTATAGATGGACAGGGGAGCTACGAGCAGTACTTC.

The chain joins TRBV4-2 to TRBJ2-7, with TRBD1 matching over 12 bases. V trimming: 5 bases; J trimming: 4 bases; junction bases outside the gene matches: 9. There are 16 residues in the CDR3. The germline V gene encodes CDR1 LGHNA and CDR2 YNFKEQ. CDR3 sequence reads: CASSVRGGQGAYEQYF. In DNA form, the CDR3 reads TGTGCCAGCAGCGTGCGGGGGGGACAGGGGGCTTACGAGCAGTACTTC.

This clone was recorded once. V gene TRBV18 combines with J gene TRBJ2-3; 9 nucleotides match TRBD2. The germline V gene encodes CDR1 KGHSH and CDR2 LQKENI. V lost 3 bases, J lost 1 base, and 8 bases stayed unmatched. The CDR3 totals 17 residues. In DNA, the CDR3 is TGTGCCAGCTCACCTCCCCCCGGGACTAGCCGCACAGATACGCAGTATTTT. This sequence encodes CASSPPPGTSRTDTQYF.

The J gene is TRBJ1-5, the V gene TRBV29-1, with D uncertain. V lost 4 bases and J lost 4, with 17 bases in between. Germline V gene lookup returns CDR1 SQVTM and CDR2 ANQGSEA. The CDR3 length is 15 residues. The CDR3, as DNA: TGCAGCGTTGTCCTAGAGGGTTTTCGGAATCAGCCCCAGCATTTT. Protein: CSVVLEGFRNQPQHF.

This chain uses TRBV7-3 with TRBJ2-2, with D hard to call. V was pared by 4 bases and J by 1 base, with 13 bases between. Looked up from germline, CDR1 is SGHTA and CDR2 is FQGTGA. The CDR3 contains 16 residues. CDR3 region: CASSSGGVWNTGELFF. CDR3 nucleotides: TGTGCCAGCAGCTCGGGTGGGGTTTGGAACACCGGGGAGCTGTTTTTT.

This chain connects TRBV7-8 to TRBJ2-5; no reliable D call. The length of the CDR3 is 14 residues. Germline V gives CDR1 SGHVS, CDR2 FQNEAQ. V lost 0 bases and J 5 bases, leaving 10 bases between the germline ends. This CDR3 reads CASSLASRIETQYF. The CDR3 DNA reads as TGTGCCAGCAGCTTAGCTTCCAGGATTGAGACCCAGTACTTC.

The chain recombines TRBV29-1 with TRBJ1-3; 8 bases align to TRBD1. Trimming at V came to 8 bases and at J to 4 bases, leaving 10 bases not matched to a gene. Per germline, CDR1 SQVTM and CDR2 ANQGSEA. CDR3 length: 14 amino acids. The CDR3 DNA is TGCAGCCATAAGACAGGGGCGGCGGGAAACACCATATATTTT. Translating it yields CSHKTGAAGNTIYF.

This rearrangement joins TRBV3-1 (or the pseudogene TRBV3-2) to TRBJ1-1; weak D call: TRBD1 (5 bases). Germline lookup yields CDR1 LGHDT and CDR2 YNNKEL (reference sequence). This CDR3 comprises 16 residues. V was cut by 3 bases and J by 3 bases, with 17 bases left in between. The DNA of the CDR3 is TGTGCCAGCAGCCAGGGACCTTCCCCGGGGGACACTGAAGCTTTCTTT. Encoded protein: CASSQGPSPGDTEAFF.

The J gene is TRBJ2-1, the V gene TRBV18; unclear D gene. Germline V lookup: CDR1 KGHSH, CDR2 LQKENI. The germline V and J ends were trimmed by 3 bases and 6 bases, with 12 bases remaining between them. The CDR3 has 14 residues. The CDR3: CASSPNQETNEQFF. CDR3 nucleotides: TGTGCCAGCTCACCTAACCAGGAGACCAATGAGCAGTTCTTC. The complete variable domain, with remaining parts taken from reference TRBV18 and TRBJ2-1, reads NAGVMQNPRHLVRRRGQEARLRCSPMKGHSHVYWYRQLPEEGLKFMVYLQKENIIDESGMPKERFSAEFPKEGPSILRIQQVVRGDSAAYFCASSPNQETNEQFFGPGTRLTVL.

This rearrangement joins TRBV27 to TRBJ1-5; TRBD1 aligns across 8 bases. The germline CDR1 and CDR2 sequences are MNHEY and SMNVEV (reference sequence). There are 15 residues in the CDR3. The junction had 4 bases not matched to a gene; V was cut back by 0 bases and J by 6 bases. CDR3 region: CASSLSQGVGQPQHF. The CDR3 region has the DNA TGTGCCAGCAGTTTATCACAGGGGGTTGGTCAGCCCCAGCATTTT.

V and J are TRBV5-1 and TRBJ2-7; 9 bases are a match to TRBD1. CDR3 size: 13 residues. J was trimmed by 6 bases and V by 3 bases; bases with no gene match: 4. CDR1 is SGHRS and CDR2 is YFSETQ in the germline V gene. The CDR3 DNA reads TGCGCCAGCAGCTGGACAGGGGAAGGCGAGCAGTACTTC. Translating it yields CASSWTGEGEQYF.

The chain uses TRBV19 and TRBJ2-7; D is possibly TRBD2 (5 bases). The germline CDR1 and CDR2 sequences are LNHDA and SQIVND (reference sequence). V lost 6 bases to trimming and J lost 5 bases, with 20 bases between them. CDR3 length: 15 amino acids. CDR3 bases: TGTGCCAGTAGCCCTTCGGGAAGGGCGGGTAACGAGCAGTACTTC. This encodes CASSPSGRAGNEQYF.

Comment on this clone: Here the CDR3 omits its conserved ending phenylalanine or tryptophan, so a read error is the likely source. V and J are TRBV6-5 and TRBJ1-5; D remains unclear. Looked up from germline, CDR1 is MNHEY and CDR2 is SVGAGI. The V end was cut by 0 bases, the J end by 5 bases, with 11 bases between. This CDR3 spans 15 amino acids. CDR3 protein: CASSYSSNTYQPQHL. In DNA, the CDR3 is TGTGCCAGCAGTTACTCTAGCAACACCTATCAGCCCCAGCATCTT.

The gene calls are TRBV12-5 and TRBJ1-1, with D tentatively TRBD1 (5 bases). V dropped 1 base and J dropped 1 base, with 16 bases sitting between them. The CDR3 is 17 residues long. From germline, CDR1 is LGHNT and CDR2 FRNRAP. The chain's CDR3 is CASGLGPKGVENTEAFF. The CDR3 DNA sequence: TGTGCTAGTGGTTTGGGCCCCAAAGGGGTTGAGAACACTGAAGCTTTCTTT. The full variable domain, its missing parts supplied by reference TRBV12-5 and TRBJ1-1, is DARVTQTPRHKVTEMGQEVTMRCQPILGHNTVFWYRQTMMQGLELLAYFRNRAPLDDSGMPKDRFSAEMPDATLATLKIQPSEPRDSAVYFCASGLGPKGVENTEAFFGQGTRLTVV.

This chain uses TRBV24-1 with TRBJ2-4; 9 positions match TRBD1. The ends lost 3 bases at V and 8 bases at J; junction bases unmatched: 7. Germline V CDR1 and CDR2: KGHDR, SFDVKD. The CDR3 covers 15 residues. For the CDR3, the DNA is TGTGCCACCAGTGATAGTCGACAGGGGGGGGACATTCAGTACTTC. It translates to CATSDSRQGGDIQYF.

This chain joins TRBV5-4 and TRBJ2-1; 7 positions agree with TRBD2. Trimming cost V 0 bases and J 3 bases; bases outside gene matches: 6. In germline, CDR1 is SGHNT, CDR2 YYREEE (reference sequence). The CDR3 contains 16 residues. The CDR3 loop is CASSLDQGRGYNEQFF. As DNA, the CDR3 is TGTGCCAGCAGCTTGGATCAAGGGAGGGGCTACAATGAGCAGTTCTTC.